What follows is one T cell receptor beta chain and its context. Its antigen is as yet unknown. Profiling relied on immunoSEQ multiplex PCR, and the TCRdb table lists in-frame clones only, not all of them. The sample includes about 130,000 clones, 85% to 95% seen only once; the top ten take approximately 0.81%. The sample is drawn from a study of OX40 agonist ivuxolimab in advanced cancers. J gave up 2 bases and V 6 bases, and 4 bases lay outside the gene matches. The CDR3 extends over 15 amino acids. The germline V gene has CDR1 MNHNY and CDR2 SVGAGI (reference sequence). Whole-study results and caveats: The average count of expanded clones was higher among CD8+ T cells than among CD4+. Both CD4+ and CD8+ T cell populations in blood had undergone clonal expansion by week 6 at 0.1 to 3.0 mg/kg.

This specimen was CD4+ or CD8+ T cells sorted from blood, taken in a trial of the OX40 agonist ivuxolimab. This clonotype originated in an adult with an advanced solid tumor such as melanoma, head and neck, liver or kidney cancer. The chain recombines TRBV6-6 with TRBJ2-1; 10 bases are shared with TRBD1. In nucleotides, the CDR3 is TGTGCCAGCAGGACCGGGACAGGGGCCTACAATGAGCAGTTCTTC. It specifies CASRTGTGAYNEQFF.